What follows is one TCR beta chain and its context. The antigen is undetermined. At the DNA level, this CDR3 is encoded by other sequences in the same sample as well. CDR1 is KGHSH and CDR2 is LQKENI in the germline V gene. The CDR3 runs to 13 residues. V gave up 0 bases and J gave up 0 bases, with 3 bases separating them. These data originate in a study of cytomegalovirus exposure and HLA in healthy donors. Study-wide background: Assignment to the Caucasian-associated ancestry cluster applied to less than 85% of the 350 to 500 genotyped donors. Whole-study findings and limits: Published work reported that the classifier diagnosed cytomegalovirus status with high specificity and sensitivity. Prior analysis indicated that the majority of TCR beta V segments exhibited productivity approximately 90% or approximately 30% of the time.

Both 60 Vbeta primers and 13 Jbeta primers went into the PCR. The protocol was immunoSEQ multiplex PCR, while the TCRdb copy is restricted to in-frame clones and leaves out a portion. Found here are 75,000 to 90,000 clones, around 79% of them singletons; the top ten hold 10% to 15%. Sampled while nominally healthy, donors likely had unrecorded immune exposures. The receptor was isolated from a human donor in good health. The V call is TRBV18, the J call TRBJ2-7; no clear D. Sequenced input: PBMCs. In DNA, the CDR3 is TGTGCCAGCTCACCACCCGGCTCCTACGAGCAGTACTTC. Translation: CASSPPGSYEQYF.